One and the same sample provided the 16 T cell receptor beta chains below, sequenced in a study of T-cell memory formation after mild COVID-19 (dated by TCRdb to the early 2020s). Library creation used 5' RACE. Sequencing relied on an Illumina NovaSeq 6000. TCRdb handled the public reads itself, with Q25 trimming in fastp and clone calling in MiXCR, and kept productive beta chains. Every CDR3 protein is listed once, alongside the most common genes and DNA of its rows. The sample has roughly 450,000 distinct CDR3 sequences on record, approximately 18% of them singletons. About 12% of the sample rests with the top ten. Specimen: PBMCs or a T cell subset sorted from them (not recorded which). These receptors originate from an adult woman who had mild COVID-19 (a few samples of this study predate the infection). The sample titles of this study are shuffled in the database, so cell type and time point are left out; the donor was told from shared clones.

This clonotype was seen just once. The J gene is TRBJ1-3, the V gene TRBV7-2, with D possibly matching TRBD1 (5 bases). The CDR3 is 16 residues long. V dropped 5 bases and J dropped 2 bases, with 16 bases sitting between them. CDR1 is SGHTA, CDR2 FQGNSA, per germline. CDR3 coding DNA: TGTGCCAGCAGCCTCAGGGTCGGGGCTGCTGGAAACACCATATATTTT. Its translation is CASSLRVGAAGNTIYF.

This clonotype has more than one count but fewer than ten. The chain joins TRBV5-1 to TRBJ2-5, with 12 bases that match TRBD2. CDR3 length equals 16 residues. Trimming took 1 base from V and 5 from J; bases not matched to a gene: 6. Per germline, CDR1 SGHRS and CDR2 YFSETQ. CDR3 loop: CASSLMALAGGETQYF. The CDR3 nucleotides read TGCGCCAGCAGCTTGATGGCACTAGCGGGGGGTGAGACCCAGTACTTC.

This sequence joins TRBV5-1 and TRBJ1-4; 7 nucleotides line up with TRBD1. From germline, CDR1 is SGHRS and CDR2 YFSETQ. The trim removed 4 bases at V and 4 bases at J, leaving 7 bases unmatched. The CDR3 runs 15 residues. The CDR3 DNA reads TGCGCCAGCAGCCCGGAGACAGGGCGTAATGAAAAACTGTTTTTT. Amino acid sequence: CASSPETGRNEKLFF.

V usage is TRBV9 and J usage is TRBJ2-2; 7 positions match TRBD2. The CDR3 totals 14 residues. Germline V gene sequence: CDR1 SGDLS, CDR2 YYNGEE. Trimming cost V 0 bases and J 6 bases; bases outside gene matches: 2. CDR3 nucleotide sequence: TGTGCCAGCAGCGTAGGCGGGAGTTCCGGGGAGCTGTTTTTT. Translation gives CASSVGGSSGELFF.

The chain has TRBV27 and TRBJ2-1; TRBD1 is a possible D gene (5 bases). The CDR3 covers 13 residues. Looked up from germline, CDR1 is MNHEY and CDR2 is SMNVEV (reference sequence). V was shortened by 6 bases and J by 9 bases, with 15 bases between the two germline ends. DNA for the CDR3: TGTGCCAGCAGCCTAACAGGAATCGGTGAGCAGTTCTTC. It codes for CASSLTGIGEQFF.

This clonotype occurred a few times. The gene calls are TRBV7-9 and TRBJ2-7, with 7 bases that match TRBD2. Looked up from germline, CDR1 is SEHNR and CDR2 is FQNEAQ (reference sequence). The CDR3 is 16 amino acids. The J segment lost 1 base and the V segment lost 1 base, leaving 7 bases of the junction unmatched. The CDR3 reads CASSLGSGGPSYEQYF. Written as DNA, the CDR3 is TGTGCCAGCAGCTTAGGGTCGGGGGGACCATCCTACGAGCAGTACTTC. Looking up the rest from reference TRBV7-9 and TRBJ2-7 gives the full variable domain: DTGVSQNPRHKITKRGQNVTFRCDPISEHNRLYWYRQTLGQGPEFLTYFQNEAQLEKSRLLSDRFSAERPKGSFSTLEIQRTEQGDSAMYLCASSLGSGGPSYEQYFGPGTRLTVT.

This clonotype was counted between two and nine times. J is TRBJ1-2 and V is TRBV29-1; TRBD1 matches 7 bases. Germline V gene sequence: CDR1 SQVTM, CDR2 ANQGSEA. This CDR3 spans 12 amino acids. The V segment lost 4 bases and the J segment 5 bases; nucleotides outside the gene matches: 4. CDR3 coding DNA: TGCAGCGTTGGAGGGGGCGAGTATGGCTACACCTTC. Its translation is CSVGGGEYGYTF.

In its sample, this clonotype was seen many times. For the CDR3, the DNA is TGTGCCAGCAGCTTCGGACTAGCGAGCCTCAAGCAGTACTTC. Its translation: CASSFGLASLKQYF. This chain joins TRBV7-2 and TRBJ2-7; 9 nucleotides align to TRBD2. Per the germline V gene, CDR1 is SGHTA and CDR2 is FQGNSA. V shed 3 bases, J shed 8 bases, and the junction held 8 bases outside the gene matches. The CDR3 sequence is 14 residues long.

This sequence joins TRBV3-1 and TRBJ1-4; possibly TRBD1 for D (6 bases). The CDR3 runs to 15 residues. The V and J ends lost 1 base and 10 bases respectively, with 16 bases between them. Germline V gene data show CDR1 as LGHDT and CDR2 as YNNKEL (reference sequence). CDR3 bases: TGTGCCAGCAGCCAAGGTGGACAACAGGGTGGAAAACTGTTTTTT. This encodes CASSQGGQQGGKLFF.

The sample holds a few counts of this clonotype. The chain uses TRBV4-1 and TRBJ1-2, with D possibly TRBD1 on 6 matching bases. Germline assignment: CDR1 MGHRA and CDR2 YSYEKL. The V end was cut by 7 bases, the J end by 5 bases, with 32 bases between. This CDR3 contains 19 residues. CDR3 DNA: TGCGCCAGCACCGAACCGGAGAGGCTTCTGACCCCTCAGGGGTATGGCTACACCTTC. It codes for CASTEPERLLTPQGYGYTF.

This clonotype was seen a handful of times. The rearrangement uses TRBV5-1 and TRBJ1-1; unclear D gene. The CDR3 consists of 15 residues. Germline CDR1 SGHRS, CDR2 YFSETQ. The V end was cut by 0 bases, the J end by 1 base, with 10 bases between. CDR3 region: CASSLEGRSNTEAFF. Here the CDR3 DNA reads TGCGCCAGCAGCTTGGAGGGCAGATCGAACACTGAAGCTTTCTTT.

This clonotype was seen a handful of times. The chain joins TRBV12-3 or TRBV12-4 to TRBJ2-1; D is unresolved. This CDR3 contains 13 residues. V dropped 2 bases and J dropped 7 bases, with 9 bases sitting between them. The CDR3 region is CASSLSTVNEQFF. CDR3 DNA sequence: TGTGCCAGCAGTTTATCGACGGTTAATGAGCAGTTCTTC.

This clonotype was recorded a few times. The rearrangement links TRBV11-3 to TRBJ2-4; D could derive from TRBD1 or TRBD2 (5 bases each). Looked up from germline, CDR1 is SGHNT and CDR2 is YENEEA. The CDR3 loop spans 16 amino acids. V lost 1 base and J 8 bases, leaving 18 bases between the germline ends. The CDR3 protein is CASSLGVLGVADIQYF. The DNA for the CDR3 is TGTGCCAGCAGCTTAGGGGTTTTGGGGGTTGCAGACATTCAGTACTTC.

This clonotype was counted between two and nine times. CDR3 loop: CASSEWRGSGRSEFF. Here the CDR3 DNA reads TGTGCCAGCAGTGAATGGAGGGGAAGCGGGAGGTCTGAGTTCTTC. J is TRBJ2-1 and V is TRBV6-1, with TRBD2 matching 9 bases. Germline lookup yields CDR1 MNHNS and CDR2 SASEGT. The CDR3 length is 15 residues. Unmatched junction bases numbered 13, after V lost 2 bases and J lost 14 bases.

The sample holds a few counts of this clonotype. This chain joins TRBV5-1 and TRBJ2-1; D possibly corresponds to TRBD1 (6 bases). CDR1 is SGHRS and CDR2 is YFSETQ in the germline V gene. Trimming left V 1 base short and J 2 bases short, with 13 bases between. The CDR3 extends over 16 amino acids. The CDR3 sequence is CASSLSGRGTYNEQFF. The CDR3 region has the DNA TGCGCCAGCAGCTTGTCCGGCAGGGGAACCTACAATGAGCAGTTCTTC.

This clonotype was found a few times. The genes are TRBV20-1 and TRBJ2-1; D is perhaps TRBD1 or TRBD2 (5 bases each). Trimming left V 6 bases short and J 5 bases short, with 17 bases between. The CDR3 length is 14 residues. Per germline, CDR1 DFQATT and CDR2 SNEGSKA (reference sequence). This CDR3 is CSARDGLSDNEQFF. The DNA of the CDR3 is TGCAGTGCCAGGGACGGACTCTCGGACAATGAGCAGTTCTTC.